This T cell receptor (beta chain) was sequenced for a study of Ad26.COV2.S vaccination and SARS-CoV-2 variants. Study context: Once, or twice with 56 days between doses, Ad26.COV2.S was given intramuscularly.

The CDR3 is made up of 12 amino acids. Germline-derived CDR1 and CDR2 are SGHRS and YFSETQ. V was pared by 4 bases and J by 7 bases, with 6 bases between. As to treatment: roughly 18 received Ad26.COV2.S at low or high dose, single or two shots; roughly 5 received placebo; per-sample allocation not given. Repertoires come from day 63 after the first vaccine or placebo injection. Boston hosted the donor, who was an adult aged 18-55 years. As for this clone: As yet, its antigen is unknown.

Clones were read by immunoSEQ multiplex PCR, and TCRdb kept only the in-frame ones, dropping some. Of 440,000 or so clones listed, less than 95% were seen once; the top ten hold roughly 4%. Notes on the study in general: Total T cell responses, in the TCR breadth and depth analyses, may have been underestimated. Reported findings describe substantial breadth in spike-specific CD8+ and CD4+ T cell responses following vaccination.

This specimen was peripheral blood, taken in a trial of Ad26.COV2.S vaccine versus placebo. The sequence derives from a person aged 18-65 years who received the Ad26.COV2.S COVID-19 vaccine or a placebo. V and J are TRBV5-1 and TRBJ1-6; D gene ambiguous. The CDR3 DNA sequence: TGCGCCAGCAGCCTAGGAAATTCACCCCTCCACTTT. Its protein is CASSLGNSPLHF.